This T cell receptor beta chain was documented in a study of OX40 agonist ivuxolimab in advanced cancers. The overall study: Dosing consisted of intravenous ivuxolimab at 0.01 to 10 mg/kg every 2 weeks. Findings and caveats of the study: There were, on average, more expanded clones in CD8+ T cells than in CD4+. Clonal expansion among partial responders at 0.1-3.0 mg/kg ranked near the lowest.

Blood draws occurred at baseline, cycle 4 day 1, and cycle 7 day 1. TCRdb's table, derived via immunoSEQ multiplex PCR, lists solely in-frame clones and lacks some. The sample lists more than 15,000 clones, 80% to 90% occurring once. The CDR3 runs to 16 residues. The V end was cut by 1 base, the J end by 5 bases, with 17 bases between. Germline V lookup: CDR1 SGHRS, CDR2 YFSETQ. Note on this clone: The antigen is undetermined.

The J gene is TRBJ2-3, the V gene TRBV5-1; D perhaps matches TRBD2 (5 bases). This specimen consisted of CD4+ or CD8+ T cells sorted from blood, obtained in a trial of the OX40 agonist ivuxolimab. The sequence derives from an adult with an advanced solid tumor such as melanoma, head and neck, liver or kidney cancer. Here the CDR3 reads CASSLSSSAGGDTQYF. The CDR3 DNA sequence: TGCGCCAGCAGCTTGTCGTCATCGGCAGGAGGAGATACGCAGTATTTT.